Here is one T cell receptor beta chain with its context. Its target is not known. Germline V gene data show CDR1 as SGHDN and CDR2 as FVKESK. This CDR3 contains 15 residues. The data were obtained in a study of T cells expressing NK-cell markers. Notes on the study in general: The share of CD8+ T cells held by dominant NKG2C+ clonotypes was 1.0-7.0% in 5 or 6 donors. These clonotypes additionally ranked first within the CD3+CD56-NKG2C+ fraction of four donors. Certain NKG2C+ T cell clones were expanded, and their HCMV specificity remained unclear.

TCR beta libraries carry UMIs added by 5'RACE template switching. TCRdb reprocessed the 5' RACE reads; each CDR3 protein has one entry and no DNA is given. The sample is made up of 350,000 to 450,000 distinct CDR3 sequences, and the top ten hold around 5% of it. The sequence was collected from a man aged 18 to 70 in good health. Sequencing was performed on blood T cells: a sorted CD56 or NKG2C T cell subset, CD4+ or CD8+ T cells, or bulk PBMC T cells (not recorded which). This chain links TRBV14 with TRBJ1-1. This CDR3 reads CASSQAILPNTEAFF.